This T cell receptor (beta chain) was identified in a study of T cell responses to AZD1222 COVID-19 vaccine. Study outcomes and limitations: It was only six AZD1222 recipients who were seropositive at baseline.

V was pared by 4 bases and J by 1 base, with 3 bases of the junction left unmatched. The CDR3 totals 15 residues. Germline V CDR1 and CDR2: LGHDT, YNNKEL (reference sequence). As regards this clone: Its antigen is still unknown.

Using immunoSEQ multiplex PCR, the repertoire was profiled, and TCRdb retains in-frame clones only, with some absent. The repertoire consists of about 53,000 clones, with roughly 80% occurring once and the leading ten covering 20% to 30%. The chain joins TRBV3-1 (or the pseudogene TRBV3-2) to TRBJ2-3; 9 nucleotides align to TRBD1. Material: peripheral blood, obtained on day 0 of AZD1222 vaccination. This clonotype originated in an adult in good health. This chain's CDR3 is CASSPRTGGTDTQYF. The CDR3 DNA follows: TGTGCCAGCAGCCCCCGGACAGGGGGCACAGATACGCAGTATTTT.